This entry lists 7 T cell receptor beta chains sequenced from one sample in a study of sequential checkpoint blockade in melanoma. Described treatment: randomized to nivolumab then ipilimumab (arm A) or the reverse (arm B). Method: immunoSEQ multiplex PCR; TCRdb's copy keeps in-frame clones and lacks some. The sample has 35,000 to 40,000 clones; 70% to 90% are singletons. The sequences come from CD8+ T cells sorted from blood (inferred from file names), collected from a patient given nivolumab and ipilimumab in sequence. The source of these receptors is a human donor with melanoma.

V is TRBV7-2 and J is TRBJ2-3, with 11 bases aligning to TRBD2. The ends lost 4 bases at V and 7 bases at J; junction bases unmatched: 4. Per germline, CDR1 SGHTA and CDR2 FQGNSA. The CDR3 runs to 14 residues. Here the CDR3 DNA reads TGTGCCAGCAGCTCGACTAGCGGGATTAATACGCAGTATTTT. Translated, it gives CASSSTSGINTQYF.

V usage is TRBV5-6 and J usage is TRBJ2-5; possibly TRBD1 for D (6 bases). There are 13 residues in the CDR3. The germline CDR1 and CDR2 sequences are SGHDT and YYEEEE. Trimming pared 2 bases from V and 4 bases from J, leaving 9 bases between. CDR3 nucleotides: TGTGCCAGCAGCTTAGGGACATCAGAGACCCAGTACTTC. The encoded protein is CASSLGTSETQYF.

The chain combines TRBV19 with TRBJ2-3, with 7 positions matching TRBD1. Trimming cost V 4 bases and J 2 bases; bases outside gene matches: 3. CDR1 is LNHDA and CDR2 is SQIVND in the germline V gene (reference sequence). The CDR3 loop spans 14 amino acids. DNA for the CDR3: TGTGCCAGTAGTACTGGACAGGTCACAGATACGCAGTATTTT. It is translated as CASSTGQVTDTQYF.

V is TRBV27 and J is TRBJ1-2; 8 bases map to TRBD1. Germline CDR1 reads MNHEY; CDR2 reads SMNVEV (reference sequence). The junction had 3 bases not matched to a gene; V was cut back by 3 bases and J by 0 bases. This CDR3 is 15 amino acids long. The CDR3 reads CASSFGQGTNYGYTF. Here the CDR3 DNA reads TGTGCCAGCAGTTTCGGACAGGGTACTAACTATGGCTACACCTTC.

The chain joins TRBV19 to TRBJ2-1; TRBD2 is a possible D gene (5 bases). Per germline, CDR1 LNHDA and CDR2 SQIVND (reference sequence). The CDR3 runs 15 residues. Trimming removed 9 bases at V and 5 bases at J, with 20 bases between. The CDR3 loop is CASAGVGLRNNEQFF. DNA for the CDR3: TGTGCCAGCGCAGGCGTCGGACTGCGGAACAATGAGCAGTTCTTC.

DNA for the CDR3: TGTGCCAGTAGTATCGCAGGGGGCCTCGAGCAGTACGTC. It is translated as CASSIAGGLEQYV. The V call is TRBV19, the J call TRBJ2-7; TRBD1 aligns across 8 bases. This CDR3 is built from 13 residues. V trimming: 3 bases; J trimming: 6 bases; junction bases outside the gene matches: 4. CDR1 is LNHDA and CDR2 is SQIVND in the germline V gene (reference sequence).

The chain is built from TRBV27 and TRBJ2-1; D uncertain. CDR1 and CDR2 from the germline V gene are MNHEY and SMNVEV (reference sequence). CDR3 size: 12 residues. Deletions cut 5 bases from V and 6 bases from J, with 8 bases between. The CDR3 loop reads CASSIRGNEQFF. CDR3 DNA: TGTGCCAGCAGTATCAGAGGCAATGAGCAGTTCTTC.